This TCR beta chain stems from a study of Ad26.COV2.S vaccination and SARS-CoV-2 variants. Germline CDR1 is SGHAT and CDR2 is FQNNGV. V lost 1 base to trimming and J lost 5 bases, with 11 bases between them. CDR3 length: 14 amino acids. Assay: immunoSEQ multiplex PCR; the TCRdb copy retains only in-frame clones and omits some. Counted here are some 640,000 clones, 70% to 90% occurring once; the ten biggest clones make up about 1.5%. The treatment here: around 19 received Ad26.COV2.S at low or high dose, single or two shots; roughly five received placebo; per-sample allocation not given. Material that was analyzed had been drawn on day 63 after the first vaccine or placebo injection.

The clonotype originates from a person between 18 and 59 years old who received the Ad26.COV2.S COVID-19 vaccine or a placebo. Sequencing used peripheral blood, obtained in a trial of Ad26.COV2.S vaccine versus placebo. The V and J genes are TRBV11-2 and TRBJ2-5; D call uncertain. The CDR3: CASSLVSKTETQYF. The CDR3 bases are TGTGCCAGCAGCTTAGTGAGCAAGACGGAGACCCAGTACTTC. Filled out from reference TRBV11-2 and TRBJ2-5, the complete variable domain reads EAGVAQSPRYKIIEKRQSVAFWCNPISGHATLYWYQQILGQGPKLLIQFQNNGVVDDSQLPKDRFSAERLKGVDSTLKIQPAKLEDSAVYLCASSLVSKTETQYFGPGTRLLVL.